The 29 T cell receptor beta chains below were found in one sample sequenced in a study of control samples from healthy donors and cancer patients. TCRdb's table, derived via immunoSEQ multiplex PCR, lists solely in-frame clones and lacks some. The sample lists roughly 80,000 clones; roughly 90% were seen once. The source material was PBMCs. All receptors come from a woman aged 60-75 years with head and neck cancer.

This chain uses TRBV13 with TRBJ2-1; possibly TRBD2 for D (5 bases). Germline lookup yields CDR1 PRHDT and CDR2 FYEKMQ (reference sequence). The CDR3 is 14 residues long. The V and J ends lost 3 bases and 4 bases respectively, with 10 bases between them. This CDR3 is CASSFVSGYNEQFF. In DNA, the CDR3 is TGTGCCAGCAGCTTCGTGAGCGGATACAATGAGCAGTTCTTC.

This chain connects TRBV7-9 to TRBJ2-7; the D is unclear. CDR1 is SEHNR and CDR2 is FQNEAQ in the germline V gene (reference sequence). V lost 2 bases to trimming and J lost 3 bases, with 8 bases between them. The CDR3 has 13 residues. CDR3 DNA sequence: TGTGCCAGCAGCTTAACGTCTAACTACGAGCAGTACTTC. Its protein product is CASSLTSNYEQYF.

The chain carries TRBV19 and TRBJ2-7; the match to TRBD2 covers 7 bases. CDR1 is LNHDA, CDR2 SQIVND, per germline (reference sequence). The CDR3 loop spans 15 amino acids. The V segment lost 7 bases and the J segment 2 bases; nucleotides outside the gene matches: 11. The CDR3 region has the DNA TGTGCCAGTACCCCTGGGAGGGGTGAGACCTACGAGCAGTACTTC. Protein: CASTPGRGETYEQYF.

The chain carries TRBV4-2 and TRBJ1-5; 8 bases are a match to TRBD1. V shed 4 bases, J shed 5 bases, and the junction held 4 bases outside the gene matches. Germline V lookup: CDR1 LGHNA, CDR2 YNFKEQ. CDR3 length equals 14 residues. CDR3 DNA sequence: TGTGCCAGCAGCCGTGACAGGGGCGATCAGCCCCAGCATTTT. Amino acids: CASSRDRGDQPQHF.

The chain couples TRBV19 to TRBJ1-5; D ambiguous. The V gene lost 2 bases and the J gene lost 4 bases, with 12 bases spanning the gap. Germline V gene sequence: CDR1 LNHDA, CDR2 SQIVND (reference sequence). There are 15 residues in the CDR3. The DNA for the CDR3 is TGTGCCAGTAGTATAAACGAGGGTGAAAATCAGCCCCAGCATTTT. Translation gives CASSINEGENQPQHF.

This clone has a single count. The chain links TRBV30 to TRBJ1-5; 9 nucleotides agree with TRBD1. Germline CDR1 is GTSNPN and CDR2 is SVGIG (reference sequence). V trimming: 1 base; J trimming: 5 bases; junction bases outside the gene matches: 6. The CDR3 spans 15 residues. The DNA for the CDR3 is TGTGCCTGGAGTGGAACAGGGGGCGGGTATCAGCCCCAGCATTTT. This gives the protein CAWSGTGGGYQPQHF.

This rearrangement joins TRBV5-1 to TRBJ2-5; D not resolved. The V and J ends lost 4 bases and 2 bases respectively, with 3 bases between them. CDR3 size: 11 residues. CDR1 is SGHRS and CDR2 is YFSETQ in the germline V gene. This chain's CDR3 is CASSRQETQYF. For the CDR3, the DNA is TGCGCCAGCAGCCGACAAGAGACCCAGTACTTC.

J is TRBJ1-6 and V is TRBV18; D ambiguous. This CDR3 spans 16 amino acids. V was cut by 0 bases and J by 5 bases, with 11 bases left in between. Germline lookup yields CDR1 KGHSH and CDR2 LQKENI. CDR3 protein: CASSPPAQPNNSPLHF. The CDR3 bases are TGTGCCAGCTCACCACCCGCCCAGCCAAATAATTCACCCCTCCACTTT.

The CDR3 loop is CSAHGGLQETQYF. The CDR3 DNA is TGCAGCGCGCACGGGGGGCTCCAAGAGACCCAGTACTTC. This rearrangement joins TRBV29-1 to TRBJ2-5; the D gene is possibly TRBD2 (7 bases). Germline CDR1 reads SQVTM; CDR2 reads ANQGSEA. Trimming took 7 bases from V and 1 from J, leaving 13 bases between them. The CDR3 length is 13 residues.

The J gene is TRBJ2-1, the V gene TRBV29-1; TRBD1 aligns across 12 bases. The germline V gene has CDR1 SQVTM and CDR2 ANQGSEA. This CDR3 has 13 residues. J was trimmed by 6 bases and V by 4 bases; bases with no gene match: 1. The CDR3 here is CSVGDRGLNEQFF. The CDR3 coding sequence is TGCAGCGTTGGGGACAGGGGGCTCAATGAGCAGTTCTTC.

The chain has TRBV15 and TRBJ2-5; no definite D call. Germline-derived CDR1 and CDR2 are LNHNV and YYDKDF (reference sequence). This CDR3 is 15 amino acids long. Trimming cost V 1 base and J 2 bases, with 11 bases left between them. The CDR3 loop is CATSRVRALQETQYF. The CDR3 DNA reads as TGTGCCACCAGCAGAGTTCGGGCTTTGCAAGAGACCCAGTACTTC.

This sequence joins TRBV13 and TRBJ2-3; D not resolved. CDR3 length equals 15 residues. With 5 bases removed from V and 4 bases from J, the gap between germline ends came to 16 bases. Per germline, CDR1 PRHDT and CDR2 FYEKMQ (reference sequence). CDR3 loop: CASSQWAEGADTQYF. CDR3 bases: TGTGCCAGCAGCCAGTGGGCGGAAGGAGCAGATACGCAGTATTTT.

V usage is TRBV2 and J usage is TRBJ1-2, with 7 bases aligning to TRBD1. V lost 0 bases to trimming and J lost 7 bases; unmatched junction nucleotides: 5. The CDR3 loop spans 14 amino acids. Germline-derived CDR1 and CDR2 are SNHLY and FYNNEI. CDR3 in amino acids: CASSEAGTVPGYTF. The CDR3 DNA sequence: TGTGCCAGCAGTGAAGCGGGGACAGTTCCTGGCTACACCTTC.

The rearrangement links TRBV3-1 (or the pseudogene TRBV3-2) to TRBJ2-3; no clear D gene. V dropped 2 bases and J dropped 5 bases, with 14 bases sitting between them. The germline V gene encodes CDR1 LGHDT and CDR2 YNNKEL (reference sequence). The CDR3 covers 15 residues. The CDR3 nucleotides read TGTGCCAGCAGCCAAAGGGCACCAGGCGGAGATACGCAGTATTTT. It codes for CASSQRAPGGDTQYF.

The V and J genes are TRBV4-1 and TRBJ2-7; TRBD1 aligns across 9 bases. The CDR3 has 19 amino acids. After removal of 4 bases from V and 0 bases from J, the junction contained 16 bases not matched to a gene. The germline V gene has CDR1 MGHRA and CDR2 YSYEKL. CDR3 loop: CASSPARSGTGKSSYEQYF. The CDR3 region has the DNA TGCGCCAGCAGCCCGGCGCGGTCCGGGACAGGGAAAAGCTCCTACGAGCAGTACTTC.

This chain connects TRBV6-5 to TRBJ2-1, with 9 bases aligning to TRBD2. The length of the CDR3 is 13 residues. The V segment lost 7 bases and the J segment 7 bases; nucleotides outside the gene matches: 5. CDR1 and CDR2 (germline): MNHEY, SVGAGI. In DNA form, the CDR3 reads TGTGCCAGCATTGCGGGAGGGAGGAATGAGCAGTTCTTC. This translates into CASIAGGRNEQFF.

The rearrangement uses TRBV20-1 and TRBJ2-4, with D unclear. Trimming shortened V by 3 bases and J by 7 bases, and 13 bases separated the two germline ends. The CDR3 loop spans 13 amino acids. Germline assignment: CDR1 DFQATT and CDR2 SNEGSKA (reference sequence). CDR3 nucleotide sequence: TGCAGTGCTAGTAGGGCGGAGAACAACATTCAGTACTTC. This gives the protein CSASRAENNIQYF.

The CDR3 spells CASSLDHTDTQYF. The CDR3 bases are TGTGCCAGCAGCTTAGATCACACAGATACGCAGTATTTT. The chain employs TRBV11-3 and TRBJ2-3; D gene ambiguous. V was pared by 0 bases and J by 2 bases, with 3 bases between. In germline, CDR1 is SGHNT, CDR2 YENEEA. The CDR3 runs to 13 residues.

The genes are TRBV9 and TRBJ1-4; D not resolved. From germline, CDR1 is SGDLS and CDR2 YYNGEE. The CDR3 length is 16 residues. V was trimmed by 1 base and J by 5 bases, leaving 15 bases between them. The CDR3 loop is CASSVSGGAGNEKLFF. The CDR3 DNA reads as TGTGCCAGCAGCGTATCGGGTGGAGCTGGGAATGAAAAACTGTTTTTT.

The chain links TRBV11-3 to TRBJ2-3, with D tentatively TRBD1 (5 bases). There are 12 residues in the CDR3. Deletions cut 5 bases from V and 4 bases from J, with 7 bases between. In germline, CDR1 is SGHNT, CDR2 YENEEA. The CDR3 region is CASSPGSDTQYF. CDR3 sequence (DNA): TGTGCCAGCAGCCCAGGGTCAGATACGCAGTATTTT.

The J gene is TRBJ2-5, the V gene TRBV27; possibly TRBD1 for D (6 bases). CDR3 length: 15 residues. Germline V gives CDR1 MNHEY, CDR2 SMNVEV (reference sequence). V was shortened by 2 bases and J by 5 bases, with 15 bases between the two germline ends. CDR3 sequence: CASSLVQGTLETQYF. CDR3 coding DNA: TGTGCCAGCAGTTTAGTACAGGGAACACTGGAGACCCAGTACTTC.

This clone was recorded once. The chain employs TRBV7-6 and TRBJ1-2; TRBD1 might be the D (6 bases). The CDR3 consists of 14 residues. Trimming shortened V by 1 base and J by 2 bases, and 8 bases separated the two germline ends. Germline assignment: CDR1 SGHVS and CDR2 FNYEAQ. CDR3 DNA: TGTGCCAGCAGCTTAGATACAGGGAACTATGGCTACACCTTC. It specifies CASSLDTGNYGYTF.

The chain employs TRBV27 and TRBJ2-3; TRBD2 aligns across 8 bases. This CDR3 is built from 14 residues. Losses at the gene ends were 2 bases for V and 6 bases for J; bases not matched to a gene: 4. CDR1 and CDR2 from the germline V gene are MNHEY and SMNVEV (reference sequence). The CDR3 bases are TGTGCCAGCAGTTTACAGCGGGAGATTGATACGCAGTATTTT. It encodes CASSLQREIDTQYF.

The V gene is TRBV11-2, the J gene TRBJ1-2, with D hard to call. Between the trimmed V and J ends, which lost 3 bases and 8 bases, there was a span of 13 bases. Germline V CDR1 and CDR2: SGHAT, FQNNGV. The CDR3 totals 13 residues. CDR3 region: CASSFSDPGGYTF. In DNA, the CDR3 is TGTGCCAGCAGCTTTAGCGATCCGGGGGGCTACACCTTC.

This sequence joins TRBV27 and TRBJ1-3, with D maybe TRBD1 (6 bases). The V end lost 6 bases, the J end lost 1 base, and 10 bases lay between the germline ends. This CDR3 is 14 amino acids long. Germline CDR1 and CDR2: MNHEY and SMNVEV (reference sequence). CDR3 amino acids: CASRPTGSGNTIYF. The CDR3 DNA sequence: TGTGCCAGCAGGCCAACAGGGTCTGGAAACACCATATATTTT.

This chain links TRBV15 with TRBJ1-4; D unclear. Trimming left V 1 base short and J 2 bases short, with 2 bases between. Germline V lookup: CDR1 LNHNV, CDR2 YYDKDF (reference sequence). The CDR3 consists of 13 residues. The CDR3 loop reads CATSRGTNEKLFF. DNA for the CDR3: TGTGCCACCAGCAGAGGCACTAATGAAAAACTGTTTTTT.

This clone was seen a single time. The chain joins TRBV28 to TRBJ2-7; D might be TRBD2 (6 bases). The CDR3 is 15 residues long. Germline V gene lookup returns CDR1 MDHEN and CDR2 SYDVKM. V was trimmed by 2 bases and J by 3 bases, leaving 14 bases between them. The CDR3 sequence is CASSLGGAVFYEQYF. CDR3 bases: TGTGCCAGCAGTTTAGGAGGGGCCGTTTTCTACGAGCAGTACTTC.

The chain couples TRBV7-2 to TRBJ1-1; tentatively, D is TRBD1 (5 bases). The CDR3 sequence is 14 residues long. Germline lookup yields CDR1 SGHTA and CDR2 FQGNSA. Trimming removed 5 bases at V and 10 bases at J, with 20 bases between. As DNA, the CDR3 is TGTGCCAGCAGCCCCCCGGGACGGCCGTTGGGAGCTTTCTTT. Translation: CASSPPGRPLGAFF.

This clone was counted once. V and J are TRBV18 and TRBJ2-5, with TRBD1 identical over 8 bases. The CDR3 has 16 amino acids. J gave up 4 bases and V 3 bases, and 10 bases lay outside the gene matches. Per the germline V gene, CDR1 is KGHSH and CDR2 is LQKENI. CDR3 nucleotides: TGTGCCAGCTCACCTCGGACAGGGACGTTGGGAGAGACCCAGTACTTC. Its protein product is CASSPRTGTLGETQYF.